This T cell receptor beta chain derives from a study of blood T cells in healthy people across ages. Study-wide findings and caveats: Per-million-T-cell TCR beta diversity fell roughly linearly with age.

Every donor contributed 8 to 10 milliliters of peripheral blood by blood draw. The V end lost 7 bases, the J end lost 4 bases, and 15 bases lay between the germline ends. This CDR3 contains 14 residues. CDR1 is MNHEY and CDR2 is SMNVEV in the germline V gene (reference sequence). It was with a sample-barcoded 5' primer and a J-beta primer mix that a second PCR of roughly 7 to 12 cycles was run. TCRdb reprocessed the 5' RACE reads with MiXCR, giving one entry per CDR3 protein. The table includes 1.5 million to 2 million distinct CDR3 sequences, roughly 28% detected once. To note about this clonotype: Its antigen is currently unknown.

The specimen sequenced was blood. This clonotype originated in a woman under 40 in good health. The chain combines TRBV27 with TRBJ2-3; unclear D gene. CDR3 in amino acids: CASKPLIDSDTQYF. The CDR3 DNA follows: TGTGCCAGCAAACCTTTGATAGACTCAGATACGCAGTATTTT.